Presented here are 22 T cell receptor beta chains from one specimen sequenced in a study of T cells in Graves' hyperthyroidism and ophthalmopathy. RNA transcripts served as the template for amplifying TCR beta CDR3 regions. HTBI primers were used for first-round RT-PCR of the TCR CDR3. Using its own MiXCR run on the multiplex PCR reads, TCRdb lists one record per CDR3 protein. The table lists around 350,000 distinct CDR3 sequences, approximately 25% of them singletons. Sequencing was done on a sample of blood. The receptor source for this set is a man in his forties or fifties with Graves' hyperthyroidism.

This clonotype appeared once. A much larger clone lies one base from this, so it may be a read error. The conserved phenylalanine or tryptophan is not found at the CDR3 terminus, so this likely reflects a read error. The rearrangement joins TRBV7-3 to TRBJ2-1; D unclear. V lost 2 bases and J 0 bases, leaving 8 bases between the germline ends. This CDR3 spans 15 amino acids. CDR1 and CDR2 (germline): SGHTA, FQGTGA. This CDR3 is CASSLASNSYNEQFL. CDR3 coding DNA: TGTGCCAGCAGCTTAGCCAGCAACTCCTACAATGAGCAGTTCCTC.

This clonotype was picked up many times. This rearrangement joins TRBV28 to TRBJ2-5; tentative D call: TRBD2 (6 bases). The germline CDR1 and CDR2 sequences are MDHEN and SYDVKM. V lost 5 bases and J lost 5, with 21 bases in between. There are 16 residues in the CDR3. Written as DNA, the CDR3 is TGTGCCAGCAGTCCCCTCAGTCGGTCAGGGAGGGAGACCCAGTACTTC. Translated: CASSPLSRSGRETQYF.

The table lists this clonotype with a few counts. The rearrangement joins TRBV2 to TRBJ2-1; D ambiguous. Germline values: CDR1 SNHLY, CDR2 FYNNEI. The CDR3 has 16 residues. V was trimmed by 1 base and J by 7 bases, leaving 17 bases between them. For the CDR3, the DNA is TGTGCCAGCAGTGAAGAGTGGGGTGGAACTGGTAATGAGCAGTTCTTC. This codes for CASSEEWGGTGNEQFF. Filled out from reference TRBV2 and TRBJ2-1, the complete variable domain reads EPEVTQTPSHQVTQMGQEVILRCVPISNHLYFYWYRQILGQKVEFLVSFYNNEISEKSEIFDDQFSVERPDGSNFTLKIRSTKLEDSAMYFCASSEEWGGTGNEQFFGPGTRLTVL.

This clonotype showed up just a few times. The chain uses TRBV3-1 and TRBJ2-5; D possibly corresponds to TRBD2 (8 bases). The V end was cut by 4 bases, the J end by 5 bases, with 17 bases between. Germline V CDR1 and CDR2: LGHDT, YNNKEL (reference sequence). The CDR3 is 15 amino acids. The CDR3 loop reads CASSPGGGLHETQYF. The DNA of the CDR3 is TGTGCCAGCAGCCCGGGAGGGGGCCTCCATGAGACCCAGTACTTC.

This chain connects TRBV12-3 or TRBV12-4 to TRBJ2-1, with 10 bases fitting TRBD1. The CDR3 runs 14 residues. V was clipped by 6 bases and J by 8 bases; unmatched bases: 7. CDR3 region: CASRGTGAWDEQFF. The CDR3 DNA follows: TGTGCCAGCAGGGGGACAGGGGCCTGGGATGAGCAGTTCTTC.

The V and J genes are TRBV12-3 or TRBV12-4 and TRBJ2-1; D call uncertain. Trimming pared 0 bases from V and 9 bases from J, leaving 3 bases between. The CDR3 is made up of 11 amino acids. CDR3 nucleotides: TGTGCCAGCAGTTTAGCTCTTGAGCAGTTCTTC. This gives the protein CASSLALEQFF.

This clonotype was seen ten or more times. The chain has TRBV29-1 and TRBJ1-1; D possibly corresponds to TRBD1 (5 bases). Germline V gene data show CDR1 as SQVTM and CDR2 as ANQGSEA. The CDR3 length is 12 residues. The V gene lost 7 bases and the J gene lost 1 base, with 10 bases spanning the gap. The CDR3 protein is CSGSGQNTEAFF. For the CDR3, the DNA is TGCAGCGGCTCCGGACAGAACACTGAAGCTTTCTTT.

V gene TRBV30 combines with J gene TRBJ2-1, with 7 positions matching TRBD1. The V segment lost 6 bases and the J segment 12 bases; nucleotides outside the gene matches: 20. The CDR3 totals 15 residues. CDR1 is GTSNPN, CDR2 SVGIG, per germline (reference sequence). The CDR3 bases are TGTGCCTGTAAGGGGGCCCTCCGCGGGCCAGAAGGGCAGTTCTTC. Translation gives CACKGALRGPEGQFF. The whole variable domain, filled in from reference TRBV30 and TRBJ2-1, reads SQTIHQWPATLVQPVGSPLSLECTVEGTSNPNLYWYRQAAGRGLQLLFYSVGIGQISSEVPQNLSASRPQDRQFILSSKKLLLSDSGFYLCACKGALRGPEGQFFGPGTRLTVL.

Notes on this clonotype: A junction end diverges from the germline sequence, so it may reflect a read error. This chain links TRBV19 with TRBJ1-5; D gene uncertain. The CDR3 totals 13 residues. In germline, CDR1 is LNHDA, CDR2 SQIVND (reference sequence). In DNA, the CDR3 is TGTACCAGTAGTATGAAGGTGAATCAGCCCCAGCATTTT. This codes for CTSSMKVNQPQHF.

This clonotype was observed at least ten times. This chain uses TRBV11-2 with TRBJ2-3; weak D call: TRBD1 (6 bases). The CDR3 covers 15 residues. Germline lookup yields CDR1 SGHAT and CDR2 FQNNGV. Trimming removed 5 bases from V and 0 bases from J, with 12 bases in between. The CDR3 DNA reads TGTGCCAGCAGCAACCTGGGACAAAGCACAGATACGCAGTATTTT. It is translated as CASSNLGQSTDTQYF.

The J gene is TRBJ2-7, the V gene TRBV10-3; 8 positions agree with TRBD1. The CDR3 contains 12 residues. Germline-derived CDR1 and CDR2 are ENHRY and SYGVKD. Unmatched junction bases numbered 3, after V lost 7 bases and J lost 4 bases. CDR3 protein: CAIKTGDYEQYF. The CDR3 region has the DNA TGTGCCATCAAGACAGGGGATTACGAGCAGTACTTC.

This clonotype was seen a few times. As DNA, the CDR3 is TGTGCCAGCAGTCGCGGAACTAGCGGGATAGAGACCCAGTACTTC. Protein product: CASSRGTSGIETQYF. The J gene is TRBJ2-5, the V gene TRBV6-1; 10 nucleotides match TRBD2. The length of the CDR3 is 15 residues. The J segment lost 4 bases and the V segment lost 5 bases, leaving 7 bases of the junction unmatched. Germline CDR1 and CDR2: MNHNS and SASEGT.

This chain uses TRBV5-1 with TRBJ1-6; tentatively, D is TRBD1 (5 bases). The V end was cut by 4 bases, the J end by 7 bases, with 15 bases between. CDR1 SGHRS and CDR2 YFSETQ come from the germline V gene. The length of the CDR3 is 15 residues. CDR3 coding DNA: TGCGCCAGCAGCCCGCCCGGGACTTCCAATTCACCCCTCCACTTT. It is translated as CASSPPGTSNSPLHF.

In regard to this clonotype: A single base separates this from a much larger clone, so it may be a read error. The V call is TRBV20-1, the J call TRBJ2-2; tentatively, D is TRBD1 or TRBD2 (5 bases each). This CDR3 region has 14 residues. Germline loops: CDR1 DFQATT, CDR2 SNEGSKA (reference sequence). The DNA of the CDR3 is TGCAGTGCGAGACGGGGCCCCAACACCGGGGAGCGGTTTTTT. Translated, it gives CSARRGPNTGERFF.

This clonotype was picked up a small number of times. The chain combines TRBV20-1 with TRBJ2-7; 9 bases align to TRBD2. The junction had 7 bases not matched to a gene; V was cut back by 5 bases and J by 2 bases. The CDR3 extends over 14 amino acids. Germline lookup yields CDR1 DFQATT and CDR2 SNEGSKA (reference sequence). The CDR3 DNA follows: TGCAGTGCTCAGCCGGGACTAGCCACCTACGAGCAGTACTTC. Its protein is CSAQPGLATYEQYF.

This clonotype was found a few times. The chain employs TRBV3-1 and TRBJ1-6, with TRBD1 matching 12 bases. The germline V gene encodes CDR1 LGHDT and CDR2 YNNKEL (reference sequence). The CDR3 consists of 14 residues. V trimming: 6 bases; J trimming: 9 bases; junction bases outside the gene matches: 3. CDR3 DNA sequence: TGTGCCAGCAGTGTGGGACAGGGGGCTTCACCCCTCCACTTT. It is translated as CASSVGQGASPLHF.

This clonotype was counted between two and nine times. The chain couples TRBV20-1 to TRBJ2-7; 8 bases fit TRBD2. The germline V gene has CDR1 DFQATT and CDR2 SNEGSKA (reference sequence). J gave up 0 bases and V 0 bases, and 7 bases lay outside the gene matches. The CDR3 runs 16 residues. CDR3: CSAREISGTSSYEQYF. CDR3 DNA: TGCAGTGCTAGAGAAATTAGCGGGACTAGCTCCTACGAGCAGTACTTC.

J is TRBJ2-7 and V is TRBV7-9; D possibly matches TRBD1 or TRBD2 (5 bases each). Deletions cut 6 bases from V and 0 bases from J, with 9 bases between. The germline CDR1 and CDR2 sequences are SEHNR and FQNEAQ (reference sequence). CDR3 length: 13 amino acids. CDR3 in DNA: TGTGCCAGCAGGGGGGACGGCTCCTACGAGCAGTACTTC. Its translation: CASRGDGSYEQYF. Supplemented by reference TRBV7-9 and TRBJ2-7, the full variable domain reads DTGVSQNPRHKITKRGQNVTFRCDPISEHNRLYWYRQTLGQGPEFLTYFQNEAQLEKSRLLSDRFSAERPKGSFSTLEIQRTEQGDSAMYLCASRGDGSYEQYFGPGTRLTVT.

This clonotype was found many times. The CDR3 coding sequence is TGTGCCAGCAGCTTAGTGGTCCTCGGTATCTCCTACGAGCAGTACTTC. It codes for CASSLVVLGISYEQYF. The chain is built from TRBV7-8 and TRBJ2-7; D uncertain. The V and J ends lost 1 base and 0 bases respectively, with 13 bases between them. Germline CDR1 SGHVS, CDR2 FQNEAQ. The CDR3 consists of 16 residues.

A few counts support this clonotype. J is TRBJ2-1 and V is TRBV18; D not resolved. Deletions cut 0 bases from V and 5 bases from J, with 8 bases between. Looked up from germline, CDR1 is KGHSH and CDR2 is LQKENI. This CDR3 comprises 14 residues. CDR3 protein: CASSPPSLDNEQFF. The CDR3 region has the DNA TGTGCCAGCTCACCACCCAGTTTGGACAATGAGCAGTTCTTC.

This clonotype was detected ten times or more. The rearrangement joins TRBV6-1 to TRBJ2-5, with D perhaps matching TRBD2 (7 bases). The CDR3 sequence is 14 residues long. V lost 7 bases, J lost 4 bases, and 16 bases lay in between. Germline CDR1 MNHNS, CDR2 SASEGT. The DNA of the CDR3 is TGTGCCAGCACCCCCTGGGGGGGCGTAGAGACCCAGTACTTC. Translated: CASTPWGGVETQYF.

In the case of this clonotype: A clone one base away is much larger, so this may be a read error. The gene calls are TRBV24-1 and TRBJ1-1, with no clear D. Germline V CDR1 and CDR2: KGHDR, SFDVKD. This CDR3 region has 14 residues. CDR3 in DNA: TGTGCCACCAGTGACCCTACATCGAACATTGAAGCTTTCTTT. It yields the protein CATSDPTSNIEAFF.